This T cell receptor (beta chain) was obtained from a study of T cell changes during pregnancy in multiple sclerosis. The CDR3 runs to 17 residues. The V gene end was trimmed by 5 bases and the J gene end by 3 bases; junction bases not matched to a gene: 9. Germline CDR1 PRHDT, CDR2 FYEKMQ (reference sequence). Note on this clone: In the same sample, other DNA sequences code for this CDR3.

TCRdb keeps only in-frame clones here, not all; method: immunoSEQ multiplex PCR. The data hold around 70,000 clones, with over 80% observed a single time. Sequenced here: peripheral blood, sampled before pregnancy. This sequence was found in a female donor with multiple sclerosis, enrolled in a pregnancy study. The chain couples TRBV13 to TRBJ2-5; TRBD2 matches 13 bases. CDR3 in amino acids: CASSPGLAGDREETQYF. The CDR3 region has the DNA TGTGCCAGCAGCCCCGGACTAGCGGGAGATAGGGAAGAGACCCAGTACTTC.